This T cell receptor (beta chain) is from a study of T cells in Graves' hyperthyroidism and ophthalmopathy. Germline V gene sequence: CDR1 SGHTA, CDR2 FQGTGA. V shed 8 bases and J 4 bases; nucleotides not matched to a gene: 4. The CDR3 length is 13 residues. Diagnoses used clinical symptoms, serum thyroxine and TRAb, thyroid ultrasound and orbital computed tomography. RNA transcripts provided the source from which TCR beta CDR3 regions were amplified. A first-round RT-PCR of the TCR CDR3 used the HTBI primer set. Each CDR3 protein gets one entry after TCRdb re-called the multiplex PCR reads with MiXCR. The repertoire holds 500,000 or so distinct CDR3 sequences, with around 15% as singletons.

The clonotype was recovered from a woman aged 25 to 45 with Graves' ophthalmopathy. Material: blood. The J gene is TRBJ2-3, the V gene TRBV7-3; 9 bases map to TRBD1. The CDR3 bases are TGTGCCAGCGGGGACAGGGCGCCAGATACGCAGTATTTT. Translating it yields CASGDRAPDTQYF.